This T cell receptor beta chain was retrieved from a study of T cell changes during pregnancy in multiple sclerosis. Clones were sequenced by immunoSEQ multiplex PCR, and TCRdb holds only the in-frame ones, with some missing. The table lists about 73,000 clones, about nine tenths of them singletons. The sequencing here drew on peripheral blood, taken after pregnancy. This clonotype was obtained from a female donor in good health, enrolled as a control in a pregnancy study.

CDR3 sequence (DNA): TGCGCCAGCAAAGCCCCCTTTGTTAGCGCGGAGACCCAGTACTTC. As protein: CASKAPFVSAETQYF. The chain combines TRBV10-2 with TRBJ2-5, with D perhaps TRBD2 (5 bases). V gave up 7 bases and J gave up 5 bases, with 20 bases separating them. There are 15 residues in the CDR3. Looked up from germline, CDR1 is WSHSY and CDR2 is SAAADI.